Listed below are T cell receptor beta chains from one sample, sequenced in a study of blood T cell repertoires in COVID-19. Repertoires were generated with immunoSEQ multiplex PCR, while TCRdb's copy carries only in-frame clones and drops some. This sample has fewer than 250,000 clones, with around four fifths found just once. Material for sequencing was peripheral blood. The receptors were gathered from a middle-aged woman with active or convalescent COVID-19. Each CDR3 is given with its conserved first and last residue. Each record gives: clone size, J gene, D gene, V gene, CDR3 protein, CDR3 DNA. D genes are given only for firm matches. For some rows the clone size is stated as once, few or many, or as a class when expanded; others skip it.

>few|TRBJ2-2|.|TRBV11-3
CASSFLKTGELFF
TGTGCCAGCAGCTTTCTAAAAACCGGGGAGCTGTTTTTT
>.|TRBJ2-7|TRBD1|TRBV4-2
CASSQGRTGDYEQYF
TGTGCCAGCAGCCAAGGCCGGACAGGAGACTACGAGCAGTACTTC
>.|TRBJ2-7|TRBD1|TRBV7-3
CASSLRRDSYEQYF
TGTGCCAGCAGCCTGCGCCGGGACAGCTACGAGCAGTACTTC
>.|TRBJ2-7|.|TRBV7-8
CASSLERFSYEQYF
TGTGCCAGCAGCTTAGAGCGTTTCTCCTACGAGCAGTACTTC
>.|TRBJ1-1|.|TRBV6-2/TRBV6-3
CASSGWGDTEAFF
TGTGCCAGCAGTGGGTGGGGAGACACTGAAGCTTTCTTT
>.|TRBJ2-3|TRBD2|TRBV7-3
CASTPGRESTDTQYF
TGTGCCAGCACCCCGGGGCGGGAGAGCACAGATACGCAGTATTTT
>.|TRBJ1-2|.|TRBV19
CASSMTPTSDYGYTF
TGTGCCAGTAGTATGACTCCCACCTCCGACTATGGCTACACCTTC
>.|TRBJ1-5|TRBD1|TRBV30
CAWSLISGTGVNQPQHF
TGTGCCTGGAGCCTCATTTCCGGGACAGGGGTGAATCAGCCCCAGCATTTT
>.|TRBJ2-1|TRBD2|TRBV11-3
CASRAGETNEQFF
TGTGCCAGCAGGGCGGGAGAGACGAATGAGCAGTTCTTC
>few|TRBJ1-1|.|TRBV3-1/TRBV3-2
CASSQVSGPMNTEAFF
TGTGCCAGCAGCCAAGTCAGTGGCCCCATGAACACTGAAGCTTTCTTT
>once|TRBJ2-7|TRBD2|TRBV5-1
CASSLPGGSGTSYEQYF
TGCGCCAGCAGCTTGCCTGGAGGGAGCGGGACTTCCTACGAGCAGTACTTC